The clone carrying this T cell receptor beta chain was found once. The record originates from a study of blood T cell repertoires in COVID-19. Study-level background: Some COVID-19 samples were acute and others convalescent; all came from the United States, Italy and Spain. The cDNA or gDNA used as material had been derived from T cells, B-cell-depleted T cells, or PBMCs.

In the source study's methods: Estimation of nucleated cell counts relied on the amplification of reference gene primers. Clones were read by immunoSEQ multiplex PCR, and TCRdb kept only the in-frame ones, dropping some. V and J calls and clone size are as listed in that table; D and trimming were resolved from the DNA. The sample carries 310,000 or so clones, more than 70% recorded once. The CDR3 totals 15 residues. V shed 6 bases and J shed 2 bases, with 14 bases lying between them. CDR1 MNHEY and CDR2 SVGAGI come from the germline V gene. The source of this sequence is a woman in her forties or fifties with acute or convalescent COVID-19. The chain joins TRBV6-5 to TRBJ2-1, with D possibly matching TRBD2 (5 bases). Source material: peripheral blood. CDR3 region: CASRSRAVPYNEQFF. As DNA, the CDR3 is TGTGCCAGCAGATCGAGGGCGGTGCCCTACAATGAGCAGTTCTTC.